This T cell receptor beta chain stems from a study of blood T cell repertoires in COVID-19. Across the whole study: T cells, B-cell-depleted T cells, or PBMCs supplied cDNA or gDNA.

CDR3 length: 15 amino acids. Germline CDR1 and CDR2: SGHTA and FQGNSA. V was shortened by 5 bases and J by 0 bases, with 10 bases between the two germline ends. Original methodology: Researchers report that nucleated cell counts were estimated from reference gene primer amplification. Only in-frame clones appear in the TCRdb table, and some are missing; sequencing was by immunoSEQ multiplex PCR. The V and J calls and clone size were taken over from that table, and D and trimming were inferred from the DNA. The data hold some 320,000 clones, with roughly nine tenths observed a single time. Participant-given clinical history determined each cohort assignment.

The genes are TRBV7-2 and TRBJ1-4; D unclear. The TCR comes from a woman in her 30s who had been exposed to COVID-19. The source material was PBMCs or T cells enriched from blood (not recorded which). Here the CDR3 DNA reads TGTGCCAGCAGCCGGAGTTACGCAACTAATGAAAAACTGTTTTTT. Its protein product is CASSRSYATNEKLFF.